The entry below describes one TCR beta chain. These data belong to a study of control samples from healthy donors and cancer patients. The repertoire was sequenced with immunoSEQ multiplex PCR; TCRdb's copy has only in-frame clones and lacks some. The top ten clones hold less than 15% of a sample with around 68,000 clones, 75% to 90% of them seen once. CDR1 and CDR2 (germline): MGHRA, YSYEKL. Trimming took 6 bases from V and 0 from J, leaving 18 bases between them. This CDR3 has 18 amino acids. Source material: blood. The J gene is TRBJ1-6, the V gene TRBV4-1; D not certain. This receptor was obtained from a man aged 50-60 years in good health. This CDR3 is CASSLNPPGSSYNSPLHF. The CDR3 bases are TGCGCCAGCAGTCTCAACCCACCGGGGAGCTCCTATAATTCACCCCTCCACTTT.